This is a list of T cell receptor beta chains from one sample in a study of identical twins. TCRdb used MiXCR to reprocess the 5' RACE reads, holding one entry per CDR3 protein. The sample has some 200,000 distinct CDR3 sequences; approximately 8.3% are singletons. The data were also submitted as part of a second study, on yellow fever vaccine responses in identical twins.

Sequencing was carried out using memory (CD45RO+) T cells sorted from blood. The receptors originated from a woman aged 18-35 years in good health. Each CDR3 is given with its conserved first and last residue.

CDR3,V
CASSPRSNTGELFF,TRBV7-9
CATSDTDTSPYNEQFF,TRBV24-1
CSSCGRTGELSYEQYF,TRBV29-1
CASGAEETQYF,TRBV12-5
CASSPWTVPNYGYTF,TRBV28
CASGLAGVSGELFF,TRBV12-3/TRBV12-4
CASTRGLAGGELFF,TRBV5-6
CASSKISGTGFDEQYF,TRBV19
CASSPGQGFKNIQYF,TRBV11-2
CASVRGRVRTEAFF,TRBV19